This TCR beta chain came from a study of cytomegalovirus exposure and HLA in healthy donors (dated 2017 in TCRdb). In terms of the full investigation: According to a later analysis, one platform produced both the 100 to 150 validation repertoires and the 666 repertoires of the first cohort. A separate validation cohort of 100 to 150 different subjects was used in addition to the 666-subject first cohort. High-throughput TCR immunosequencing, statistical association of individual TCRs with disease status, and machine learning were combined to predict cytomegalovirus infection status. The study aimed to test whether signatures of past pathogen exposure could be identified by cataloging public T cell receptors.

The research as a whole found: Most TCR sequences were seen in very few donors, while some public TCRs were found in many individuals. Subsequent analysis determined that TCRs grouped into clusters in the first cohort also showed a tendency toward co-occurrence across the 130 or so validation repertoires, and 85% to 95% of cluster scores exceeded 0. The classifier was reported to diagnose cytomegalovirus status with high specificity and sensitivity in both the original cohort and the validation cohort. Three of the identified cytomegalovirus-associated TCR beta chains were confirmed in vitro to be specific for cytomegalovirus antigens. According to the authors, the approach could potentially be generalized to other disease states and immunological phenotypes. A later analysis lacked HLA typing for the validation cohort, so it scored co-occurrence in that cohort across all 120 repertoires. In the study, about 150 TCR beta chains were listed as associated with cytomegalovirus.

Library preparation used the immunoSEQ multiplex PCR assay. The authors' pipeline ran thus. A statistical classification framework was developed to diagnose cytomegalovirus status using the catalog of TCR beta chain sequences. Imported from immuneACCESS, the table was reduced by TCRdb to in-frame sequences with V and J called. These copies leave out some clones; in studies compared against another copy, an unresolved V gene accounts for under half, and the cause of the remainder is not known. V and J calls and clone size are given by that table; D and trimming were obtained from the DNA. Here the sample has around 95,000 clones; 85% occur a single time. 20% of the sample belongs to the ten largest clones. Trimming removed 6 bases from V and 2 bases from J; the gene matches leave 4 bases unexplained. CDR1 and CDR2 are drawn from the germline V gene: LGHNT, FRNRAP. From its cysteine to its phenylalanine, the CDR3 spans 14 amino acids. This entry keeps only the CDR3 DNA: 42 bases, framed from base 1.

As concerns this clone: Its antigen is not yet known. No per-base quality is available; no much larger clone lies one base away.

Donors formed part of the validation cohort, which comprised about 130 subjects and was distinct from the first cohort of fewer than 750 subjects. Sequenced material: PBMCs. The rearrangement joined TRBV12-5 to TRBJ1-3, with TRBD1 matching 7 junction bases. The receptor was isolated from a man younger than 35 in good health and CMV-seropositive. Read as DNA, the sequence is TGTGCTAGTGGCTGGGACAGTACTGGAAACACCATATATTTT. Translated, it reads CASGWDSTGNTIYF.